The next 6 T cell receptor beta chains were all read from a single sample in a study of PD-1 blockade in classical Hodgkin lymphoma. This table comes from immunoSEQ multiplex PCR, and its TCRdb copy is limited to in-frame clones, with some not included. The data show just under 45,000 clones, roughly three quarters seen once. Relapse after autologous stem cell transplantation occurred in every patient, and brentuximab vedotin exposure varied. Sample: peripheral blood mononuclear cells (PBMCs), taken before the second cycle of nivolumab. The receptors shown here come from a human donor with classical Hodgkin lymphoma.

There are a few counts of this clone. The gene calls are TRBV13 and TRBJ1-1, with D possibly being TRBD1 (5 bases). V was cut by 0 bases and J by 7 bases, with 6 bases left in between. The V gene's germline CDR1 is PRHDT and CDR2 FYEKMQ (reference sequence). This CDR3 has 12 amino acids. CDR3 nucleotides: TGTGCCAGCAGCTTAGGAGGGGTTGAAGCTTTCTTT. The encoded protein is CASSLGGVEAFF.

Only a few counts were recorded for this clone. This chain connects TRBV6-5 to TRBJ1-2; tentative D call: TRBD1 (5 bases). V lost 6 bases, J lost 4 bases, and 9 bases lay in between. CDR1 and CDR2 from the germline V gene are MNHEY and SVGAGI. The CDR3 spans 12 residues. Written as DNA, the CDR3 is TGTGCCAGCAGCCCAGGGACCTATGGCTACACCTTC. Its protein is CASSPGTYGYTF.

A few counts support this clone. The chain joins TRBV5-6 to TRBJ2-7; maybe TRBD1 (6 bases). The V gene's germline CDR1 is SGHDT and CDR2 YYEEEE. The CDR3 runs to 13 residues. V was clipped by 5 bases and J by 2 bases, with 11 bases between them. This CDR3 is CASRTGTTYEQYF. The DNA for the CDR3 is TGTGCCAGCAGAACAGGGACCACCTACGAGCAGTACTTC. Together with reference TRBV5-6 and TRBJ2-7, the CDR3 gives the full variable domain: DAGVTQSPTHLIKTRGQQVTLRCSPKSGHDTVSWYQQALGQGPQFIFQYYEEEERQRGNFPDRFSGHQFPNYSSELNVNALLLGDSALYLCASRTGTTYEQYFGPGTRLTVT.

Here the CDR3 reads CASSYSTGEWDQPQHF. CDR3 nucleotides: TGTGCCAGCAGTTACTCAACAGGGGAATGGGATCAGCCCCAGCATTTT. The rearrangement links TRBV6-6 to TRBJ1-5; 7 bases match TRBD1. Germline trimming cut 0 bases from V and 5 bases from J; bases unmatched to any gene: 7. CDR3 size: 16 residues. Germline V gene sequence: CDR1 MNHNY, CDR2 SVGAGI (reference sequence).

The sample holds a few counts of this clone. The J gene is TRBJ1-2, the V gene TRBV9; 9 nucleotides line up with TRBD1. CDR3 length: 14 amino acids. From germline, CDR1 is SGDLS and CDR2 YYNGEE. The junction had 8 bases not matched to a gene; V was cut back by 3 bases and J by 8 bases. This CDR3 is CASSAQQGAEGYTF. The CDR3, as DNA: TGTGCCAGCAGCGCCCAACAGGGGGCGGAGGGCTACACCTTC.

The chain is built from TRBV19 and TRBJ2-7; TRBD2 aligns across 7 bases. Per the germline V gene, CDR1 is LNHDA and CDR2 is SQIVND (reference sequence). The CDR3 totals 15 residues. Trimming cost V 3 bases and J 3 bases; bases outside gene matches: 8. In nucleotides, the CDR3 is TGTGCCAGTAGTATCGGGGGGACCCTCCGCTACGAGCAGTACTTC. It encodes CASSIGGTLRYEQYF.